The clone carrying this T cell receptor beta chain was picked up many times. Its antigen is unidentified. MiXCR was run by TCRdb on the 5' RACE reads, yielding one entry per CDR3 protein. The sample has under 300,000 distinct CDR3 sequences; 10% to 15% are singletons. CDR1 and CDR2 (germline): MNHEY, SMNVEV (reference sequence). The CDR3 is 14 residues long. V gave up 3 bases and J gave up 2 bases, with 8 bases separating them. This sample is part of a study of T cells after yellow fever vaccination. Study as a whole: Low-cell-number fractions were prepared with SMART-Seq v4 Ultra Low Input. Study results and limitations: The secondary T-cell response peaked on day 5, not day 15, but was weaker.

The material sequenced was CD4+ T cells sorted from PBMCs, taken 45 days after the yellow fever booster vaccination. This receptor was identified in a man aged 30 to 39 who received the YFV17D yellow fever vaccine. This sequence joins TRBV27 and TRBJ2-4; a possible D gene is TRBD2 (6 bases). This chain's CDR3 is CASSLDYPKNIQYF. The CDR3 DNA reads TGTGCCAGCAGTTTGGACTACCCCAAAAACATTCAGTACTTC.